These T cell receptor beta chains were read from a single sample in a study of tumor and adjacent non-tumor tissue in lung cancer. TCRdb re-called the multiplex PCR reads with MiXCR, one entry per CDR3 protein. Altogether tens of thousands of distinct CDR3 sequences are present, 60% being singletons, with the ten largest covering roughly 21%. What was sequenced was lung tumor tissue. The receptors were gathered from a man aged 50 to 59 with non-small cell lung cancer. Each CDR3 is given with its conserved first and last residue. The D gene is left open where the match is weak. Clone size is stated in some rows and not others, as once, few, many or a class when expanded.

TRBV10-3	many	-	TRBJ2-7	CAISESWYEQYF	TGTGCCATCAGTGAGTCTTGGTACGAGCAGTACTTC
TRBV6-5	-	-	TRBJ1-3	CASCRRGSDTIYF	TGTGCCAGCTGTCGCCGGGGTTCGGACACCATATATTTT
TRBV11-2	-	-	TRBJ2-7	CASNSPGEWGRTYEQHF	TGTGCCAGCAACTCGCCGGGCGAGTGGGGACGGACCTACGAGCAGCACTTC
TRBV20-1	-	-	TRBJ2-7	CSARKGGGEIYEQYF	TGCAGTGCTAGAAAGGGAGGGGGGGAGATCTACGAGCAGTACTTC
TRBV30	-	-	TRBJ2-7	CAWGIPREQYF	TGTGCCTGGGGGATACCACGGGAGCAGTACTTC
TRBV6-5	-	TRBD2	TRBJ2-2	CASSYSGLAGQNTGVLFF	TGTGCCAGTAGTTACTCGGGACTAGCGGGGCAGAACACCGGGGTGCTGTTTTTT
TRBV20-1	-	-	TRBJ1-1	CSVREGADTQAFF	TGCAGTGTTAGGGAAGGTGCTGACACTCAAGCTTTCTTT
TRBV11-3	-	TRBD2	TRBJ2-5	CATSLSASGGLRETQSF	TGTGCCACCAGCTTATCGGCTAGCGGGGGTTTACGAGAGACCCAGTCCTTC
TRBV12-3/TRBV12-4	-	-	TRBJ2-7	CASSLKARLSYEQYF	TGTGCCAGCAGTTTAAAGGCAAGGCTCTCCTACGAGCAGTACTTC
TRBV11-1	-	-	TRBJ2-2	CASSFQGRSGSCFF	-
TRBV6-6	-	-	TRBJ1-3	CAIRTPSGNTIYF	TGTGCCATCAGGACACCCTCTGGAAACACCATATATTTT
TRBV4-1	many	TRBD2	TRBJ2-5	CASSQDPTGRGETQYF	TGCGCCAGCAGCCAAGATCCAACGGGGCGGGGGGAGACCCAGTACTTC
TRBV5-5	-	TRBD1	TRBJ1-1	CASSLSLRDSGTEAFF	TGTGCCAGCAGCTTGTCCCTCAGGGACAGCGGCACTGAAGCTTTCTTT
TRBV10-3	-	-	TRBJ1-6	CAARAEVVNSPLHF	TGTGCCGCCCGGGCAGAGGTGGTAAATTCACCACTCCACTTT